One and the same sample provided the 24 T cell receptor beta chains below, sequenced in a study of CD8+ T cells in alopecia areata. Extraction and reverse transcription of RNA yielded cDNA as the sequencing template. Measured with immunoSEQ multiplex PCR; TCRdb has only the in-frame clones, and not every one. The sample records some 200,000 clones, approximately 59% being singletons. Sequencing used CD4+ T cells sorted from blood, obtained at week 0. The receptors here all came from a human donor with alopecia areata.

The chain employs TRBV7-9 and TRBJ2-6; tentatively, D is TRBD2 (5 bases). The V end lost 4 bases, the J end lost 1 base, and 11 bases lay between the germline ends. Germline V CDR1 and CDR2: SEHNR, FQNEAQ (reference sequence). This CDR3 region has 16 residues. CDR3 amino acids: CASSSRRGSGANVLTF. The CDR3 nucleotides read TGTGCCAGCAGCTCGCGGCGAGGGTCTGGGGCCAACGTCCTGACTTTC.

The chain is built from TRBV13 and TRBJ2-7, with a tentative D call TRBD1 (5 bases). Trimming took 3 bases from V and 9 from J, leaving 12 bases between them. The germline V gene encodes CDR1 PRHDT and CDR2 FYEKMQ (reference sequence). The CDR3 consists of 12 residues. As DNA, the CDR3 is TGTGCCAGCAGCTTTTGGGGCGGCGGGCAGTACTTC. Residues: CASSFWGGGQYF.

This clone was seen only a few times. The chain employs TRBV5-6 and TRBJ2-3, with D perhaps being TRBD1 or TRBD2 (6 bases each). The CDR3 is made up of 13 amino acids. Trimming shortened V by 0 bases and J by 8 bases, and 10 bases separated the two germline ends. Germline loops: CDR1 SGHDT, CDR2 YYEEEE. The CDR3 DNA is TGTGCCAGCAGCTTGGCGGGGGCCAGTACGCAGTATTTT. Encoded protein: CASSLAGASTQYF.

This clone was recorded many times. The V and J genes are TRBV2 and TRBJ2-1; weak D call: TRBD2 (6 bases). This CDR3 spans 12 amino acids. Per germline, CDR1 SNHLY and CDR2 FYNNEI. With 6 bases removed from V and 7 bases from J, the gap between germline ends came to 10 bases. The CDR3: CASRSEGNEQFF. The CDR3 DNA reads as TGTGCCAGCAGATCGGAGGGGAATGAGCAGTTCTTC.

This clone appeared a single time. The chain is built from TRBV14 and TRBJ2-1; D is perhaps TRBD1 or TRBD2 (5 bases each). The ends were cut back, 3 bases at V and 9 bases at J, with 27 bases in the middle. The CDR3 is 18 residues long. Per germline, CDR1 SGHDN and CDR2 FVKESK. This CDR3 is CASSHQGLWDLVKGEQFF. The CDR3 coding sequence is TGTGCCAGCAGCCATCAAGGTTTATGGGACCTCGTTAAGGGTGAGCAGTTCTTC.

V is TRBV5-6 and J is TRBJ1-1; D gene unclear. CDR1 is SGHDT, CDR2 YYEEEE, per germline. CDR3 length: 16 amino acids. The V and J ends lost 0 bases and 11 bases respectively, with 23 bases between them. CDR3 amino acids: CASSLGHSRPLAGAFF. CDR3 DNA sequence: TGTGCCAGCAGCTTGGGCCATTCTCGGCCCTTGGCTGGCGCTTTCTTT.

About this clone: Other DNA sequences within the sample encode an identical CDR3. The chain carries TRBV15 and TRBJ2-6, with no clear D. V lost 0 bases and J lost 1, with 4 bases in between. Germline CDR1 and CDR2: LNHNV and YYDKDF (reference sequence). The CDR3 length is 15 residues. The CDR3 here is CATSRDLSGANVLTF. DNA for the CDR3: TGTGCCACCAGCAGAGATTTGTCTGGGGCCAACGTCCTGACTTTC.

The chain is built from TRBV30 and TRBJ2-3; D may be TRBD1 (6 bases). CDR3 size: 15 residues. V lost 1 base to trimming and J lost 0 bases, with 11 bases between them. CDR1 and CDR2 from the germline V gene are GTSNPN and SVGIG (reference sequence). DNA of the CDR3: TGTGCCTGGAGTGCTACAGGGACAAGCACAGATACGCAGTATTTT. As protein: CAWSATGTSTDTQYF.

The chain has TRBV9 and TRBJ2-7; no clear D gene. The CDR3 is 12 residues long. Trimming took off 0 bases at V and 1 base at J, with 2 bases between the two ends. Germline CDR1 SGDLS, CDR2 YYNGEE. The CDR3 spells CASSVASYEQYF. The CDR3 DNA is TGTGCCAGCAGCGTAGCTTCCTACGAGCAGTACTTC. Supplemented by reference TRBV9 and TRBJ2-7, the full variable domain reads DSGVTQTPKHLITATGQRVTLRCSPRSGDLSVYWYQQSLDQGLQFLIQYYNGEERAKGNILERFSAQQFPDLHSELNLSSLELGDSALYFCASSVASYEQYFGPGTRLTVT.

The rearrangement joins TRBV23-1 to TRBJ2-3; D possibly corresponds to TRBD2 (7 bases). TRBV23-1 is placed among ORFs of uncertain function. V was trimmed by 0 bases and J by 1 base, leaving 11 bases between them. The CDR3 length is 16 residues. The DNA for the CDR3 is TGCGCCAGCAGTCAATCACTGCGGGGGCGCACAGATACGCAGTATTTT. It translates to CASSQSLRGRTDTQYF.

CDR3 sequence reads: CASSYRGLNSPLHF. The CDR3 bases are TGTGCCAGCAGCTACCGGGGCCTTAATTCACCCCTCCACTTT. The chain employs TRBV7-2 and TRBJ1-6; possible D gene TRBD1, 5 bases. Germline V gives CDR1 SGHTA, CDR2 FQGNSA. V lost 4 bases, J lost 6 bases, and 10 bases lay in between. The CDR3 totals 14 residues. Looking up the rest from reference TRBV7-2 and TRBJ1-6 gives the full variable domain: GAGVSQSPSNKVTEKGKDVELRCDPISGHTALYWYRQSLGQGLEFLIYFQGNSAPDKSGLPSDRFSAERTGGSVSTLTIQRTQQEDSAVYLCASSYRGLNSPLHFGNGTRLTVT.

The chain is built from TRBV25-1 and TRBJ1-5; D is perhaps TRBD1 (6 bases). V was trimmed by 6 bases and J by 7 bases, leaving 10 bases between them. Germline V lookup: CDR1 MGHDK, CDR2 SYGVNS. The CDR3 spans 12 residues. The CDR3 nucleotides are TGTGCCAGCAGCCAGGGGCGGCAGCCCCAGCATTTT. This sequence encodes CASSQGRQPQHF.

A word on this clone: Other DNA sequences in this specimen translate into the identical CDR3. The chain employs TRBV5-1 and TRBJ1-1; D gene ambiguous. Deletions cut 0 bases from V and 2 bases from J, with 5 bases between. Per the germline V gene, CDR1 is SGHRS and CDR2 is YFSETQ. CDR3 length: 13 residues. CDR3 protein: CASSLEGNTEAFF. In DNA, the CDR3 is TGCGCCAGCAGCTTGGAGGGAAACACTGAAGCTTTCTTT.

This clone turned up a few times. The chain is built from TRBV5-8 and TRBJ2-2; no reliable D call. Trimming stripped 5 bases from V and 2 bases from J, with 4 bases between. Germline CDR1 and CDR2: SGHTS and YDEGEE. The CDR3 has 12 amino acids. Written as DNA, the CDR3 is TGTGCCAGCAGTTATAACACCGGGGAGCTGTTTTTT. Translation: CASSYNTGELFF.

The CDR3 DNA sequence: TGTGCCAGCAGCGTAGGAAGCCTGAACCAAGAGACCCAGTACTTC. Amino acids: CASSVGSLNQETQYF. This chain joins TRBV9 and TRBJ2-5; D is undetermined. The germline gives CDR1 SGDLS, CDR2 YYNGEE. The CDR3 extends over 15 amino acids. The ends were cut back, 0 bases at V and 0 bases at J, with 9 bases in the middle. Based on the CDR3 plus reference TRBV9 and TRBJ2-5, the full variable domain is DSGVTQTPKHLITATGQRVTLRCSPRSGDLSVYWYQQSLDQGLQFLIQYYNGEERAKGNILERFSAQQFPDLHSELNLSSLELGDSALYFCASSVGSLNQETQYFGPGTRLLVL.

This chain links TRBV10-3 with TRBJ2-3, with TRBD2 matching over 7 bases. Germline values: CDR1 ENHRY, CDR2 SYGVKD. J was trimmed by 2 bases and V by 7 bases; bases with no gene match: 6. The CDR3 is 14 amino acids. The CDR3 reads CAITEGTTTDTQYF. The CDR3 region has the DNA TGTGCCATCACAGAGGGGACTACCACAGATACGCAGTATTTT.

V and J are TRBV10-3 and TRBJ1-5; D call uncertain. Trimming took 5 bases from V and 6 from J, leaving 11 bases between them. The CDR3 contains 13 residues. CDR1 and CDR2 (germline): ENHRY, SYGVKD. Written as DNA, the CDR3 is TGTGCCATCAGTAGCGCAGTGGGTCAGCCCCAGCATTTT. Translated: CAISSAVGQPQHF.

The chain carries TRBV20-1 and TRBJ2-3; D remains ambiguous. This CDR3 spans 10 amino acids. V shed 6 bases and J shed 11 bases, with 12 bases lying between them. Germline V gene lookup returns CDR1 DFQATT and CDR2 SNEGSKA (reference sequence). The CDR3 coding sequence is TGCAGTGCCAAGGCCACAGAGCAGTATTTT. It codes for CSAKATEQYF.

The chain is built from TRBV29-1 and TRBJ1-5; D possibly corresponds to TRBD1 (6 bases). The CDR3 has 13 residues. Trimming removed 3 bases at V and 7 bases at J, with 13 bases between. Looked up from germline, CDR1 is SQVTM and CDR2 is ANQGSEA. In DNA form, the CDR3 reads TGCAGCGTTGACAGGGGAGAGGGACAGCCCCAGCATTTT. Its protein is CSVDRGEGQPQHF.

This clone was observed a few times. This chain links TRBV6-5 with TRBJ2-5; no firm D call. Deletions cut 4 bases from V and 7 bases from J, with 10 bases between. Germline CDR1 and CDR2: MNHEY and SVGAGI. The CDR3 consists of 12 residues. In nucleotides, the CDR3 is TGTGCCAGCAGTTCCTTTGAAGGGACCCAGTACTTC. Its translation is CASSSFEGTQYF.

The table lists this clone with a few counts. DNA for the CDR3: TGTGCCAGCAGCTTAGCCGGGACAGGGGGCCTCGAGCAGTACTTC. Its protein product is CASSLAGTGGLEQYF. This chain joins TRBV7-9 and TRBJ2-7; 12 bases agree with TRBD1. CDR1 is SEHNR, CDR2 FQNEAQ, per germline (reference sequence). Trimming took 0 bases from V and 6 from J; bases not matched to a gene: 3. This CDR3 contains 15 residues.

This chain connects TRBV5-1 to TRBJ2-7; D unclear. This CDR3 comprises 15 residues. In germline, CDR1 is SGHRS, CDR2 YFSETQ. V was cut by 0 bases and J by 0 bases, with 10 bases left in between. DNA for the CDR3: TGCGCCAGCAGCTTGGACAGTCACAACTCCTACGAGCAGTACTTC. It specifies CASSLDSHNSYEQYF.

This clone was found a few times. This sequence joins TRBV6-5 and TRBJ1-3; D is uncertain. This CDR3 is built from 14 residues. Trimming stripped 4 bases from V and 11 bases from J, with 18 bases between. Per germline, CDR1 MNHEY and CDR2 SVGAGI. The CDR3: CASSSRTEFQPIYF. CDR3 nucleotides: TGTGCCAGCAGTTCACGGACTGAGTTTCAGCCCATATATTTT.

This clone has only a few counts. V gene TRBV6-1 combines with J gene TRBJ1-2, with 8 bases that match TRBD1. Germline lookup yields CDR1 MNHNS and CDR2 SASEGT. With V trimmed by 5 bases and J by 4 bases, 6 bases remained unmatched. This CDR3 spans 14 amino acids. The CDR3, as DNA: TGTGCCAGCAGTACGTGGACAGGGAGCTATGGCTACACCTTC. Protein: CASSTWTGSYGYTF.